These T cell receptor beta chains were read from a single sample in a study of beta chain features in type 1 diabetes. Clones were sequenced by immunoSEQ multiplex PCR, and TCRdb holds only the in-frame ones, with some missing. The sample has about 620,000 clones, around 15% seen once; the top ten hold approximately 0.093%. The sequenced material came from naive CD4+ T cells from blood. The receptors originated from a young man in good health. Each CDR3 is given with its conserved first and last residue. A D gene is named only where the DNA matches it firmly. Clone size is stated in some rows and not others, as once, few, many or a class when expanded.

size	V	J	D	CDR3	DNA
few	TRBV19	TRBJ2-5	.	CASEGGGETQYF	TGTGCCAGTGAGGGCGGGGGCGAGACCCAGTACTTC
few	TRBV10-3	TRBJ2-5	.	CAISESDRGRYF	TGTGCCATCAGTGAGTCTGATAGGGGAAGATACTTC
few	TRBV21-1	TRBJ1-1	.	CASSKVTGHLHMNTEAFF	TGTGCCAGCAGCAAAGTTACAGGACACCTACACATGAACACTGAAGCTTTCTTT
few	TRBV7-2	TRBJ2-7	.	CASSLGGSKGEQYF	TGTGCCAGCAGCTTGGGGGGTTCGAAGGGCGAGCAGTACTTC
.	TRBV10-3	TRBJ2-5	TRBD1	CAIKTGAGETQYF	TGTGCCATCAAAACAGGGGCAGGGGAGACCCAGTACTTC
.	TRBV5-1	TRBJ1-4	.	CASSPRGRATNEKLFF	TGCGCCAGCAGCCCGAGGGGTCGTGCAACTAATGAAAAACTGTTTTTT
few	TRBV10-3	TRBJ1-1	TRBD1	CAILGSRGLNTEAFF	TGTGCCATCCTGGGGTCTAGGGGGCTGAACACTGAAGCTTTCTTT
.	TRBV7-3	TRBJ1-5	.	CASSLAGKPQHF	TGTGCCAGCAGCTTAGCAGGGAAGCCCCAGCATTTT
.	TRBV6-5	TRBJ1-6	.	CASSYRSSYNSPLHF	TGTGCCAGCAGTTACAGAAGCTCCTATAATTCACCCCTCCACTTT
.	TRBV7-3	TRBJ2-2	.	CASTPEGGNTGELFF	TGTGCCAGCACCCCAGAGGGGGGGAACACCGGGGAGCTGTTTTTT
.	TRBV30	TRBJ1-1	.	CAWSTAGQEAFF	TGTGCCTGGAGTACGGCCGGACAGGAAGCTTTCTTT
.	TRBV9	TRBJ2-3	TRBD1	CASSPGQAVGTDTQYF	TGTGCCAGCAGCCCCGGACAGGCAGTGGGCACAGATACGCAGTATTTT
few	TRBV5-4	TRBJ2-5	.	CASSPPGLRDTQETQYF	TGTGCCAGCAGCCCTCCTGGCCTGAGGGACACCCAAGAGACCCAGTACTTC
.	TRBV9	TRBJ2-4	.	CASSATVLAKNIQYF	TGTGCCAGCAGCGCGACGGTTTTGGCCAAAAACATTCAGTACTTC
.	TRBV10-3	TRBJ1-3	.	CAIKGGGSPAGNTIYF	TGTGCCATCAAAGGCGGCGGCTCCCCGGCTGGAAACACCATATATTTT
.	TRBV27	TRBJ2-5	.	CASSLLGEQETQYF	TGTGCCAGCAGTTTATTAGGGGAACAAGAGACCCAGTACTTC
few	TRBV5-1	TRBJ1-5	.	CASSLEGGGNQPQHF	TGCGCCAGCAGCTTGGAAGGTGGGGGCAATCAGCCCCAGCATTTT
.	TRBV15	TRBJ1-2	.	CATSRDQRAGGYTF	TGTGCCACCAGCAGAGATCAGCGGGCTGGGGGCTACACCTTC
.	TRBV5-1	TRBJ2-7	TRBD1	CASSRLTGVYEQYF	TGCGCCAGCAGCCGCCTCACAGGGGTCTACGAGCAGTACTTC
few	TRBV15	TRBJ2-2	TRBD1	CATARTGVKTGELFF	TGTGCCACCGCCCGGACAGGGGTTAAAACCGGGGAGCTGTTTTTT
few	TRBV19	TRBJ2-7	TRBD2	CASSIGRTSGIYEQYF	TGTGCCAGTAGTATAGGAAGGACTAGCGGTATCTACGAGCAGTACTTC
.	TRBV6-6	TRBJ1-1	.	CASSTPPRMNTEAFF	TGTGCCAGCAGTACCCCCCCTCGGATGAACACTGAAGCTTTCTTT
.	TRBV7-2	TRBJ1-1	.	CASSSGRGSAEAFF	TGTGCCAGCAGCTCAGGACGGGGCAGCGCTGAAGCTTTCTTT
.	TRBV11-3	TRBJ2-2	.	CASTEDRYTGELFF	TGTGCCAGCACCGAGGACAGATACACCGGGGAGCTGTTTTTT
.	TRBV11-2	TRBJ2-3	TRBD1	CASLSQGAFTDTQYF	TGTGCCAGCTTATCCCAGGGGGCCTTCACAGATACGCAGTATTTT
.	TRBV29-1	TRBJ2-3	.	CSVADIVSDTQYF	TGCAGCGTTGCGGACATAGTCTCAGATACGCAGTATTTT
once	TRBV18	TRBJ2-3	.	CASSPTQDTQYF	TGTGCCAGCTCACCAACTCAGGATACGCAGTATTTT
.	TRBV7-9	TRBJ2-7	.	CASGQRSYEQYF	TGTGCCAGCGGCCAGCGGTCGTACGAGCAGTACTTC
few	TRBV27	TRBJ1-5	.	CASRREGTLSNQPQHF	TGTGCCAGCAGAAGGGAAGGGACACTAAGCAATCAGCCCCAGCATTTT
few	TRBV27	TRBJ1-1	.	CASSFRGLNTEAFF	TGTGCCAGCAGTTTCAGGGGCTTGAACACTGAAGCTTTCTTT
few	TRBV27	TRBJ1-2	.	CASSSRNYGYTF	TGTGCCAGCAGTTCCCGTAACTATGGCTACACCTTC
few	TRBV2	TRBJ1-1	.	CASSVAMNTEAFF	TGTGCCAGCAGTGTGGCCATGAACACTGAAGCTTTCTTT
.	TRBV30	TRBJ2-1	.	CAWSGTYNEQFF	TGTGCCTGGAGTGGAACCTACAATGAGCAGTTCTTC
.	TRBV6-4	TRBJ2-3	TRBD2	CASSDSDSGNTDTQYF	TGTGCCAGCAGTGACTCGGATAGCGGGAACACAGATACGCAGTATTTT
.	TRBV28	TRBJ1-2	TRBD1	CASSLGQGGYGYTF	TGTGCCAGCAGTTTAGGACAGGGCGGCTATGGCTACACCTTC
few	TRBV4-1	TRBJ1-2	.	CASRASGSTPNYGYTF	TGCGCCAGCAGAGCCTCCGGCAGTACACCTAACTATGGCTACACCTTC
few	TRBV19	TRBJ2-3	.	CASSTIRDHSDTQYF	TGTGCCAGTAGTACGATCCGGGACCACAGCGATACGCAGTATTTT
few	TRBV5-6	TRBJ1-1	.	CASSLRATGYMNTEAFF	TGTGCCAGCAGCTTACGGGCGACAGGTTATATGAACACTGAAGCTTTCTTT
.	TRBV9	TRBJ2-3	TRBD2	CASSVASGGLQDTQYF	TGTGCCAGCAGCGTAGCTAGCGGGGGCCTTCAGGATACGCAGTATTTT
once	TRBV4-1	TRBJ2-7	TRBD2	CASSQERAGGNYEQYF	TGCGCCAGCAGCCAAGAGAGGGCGGGAGGCAACTACGAGCAGTACTTC
.	TRBV19	TRBJ1-1	TRBD1	CASTHLLTGEAFF	TGTGCCAGTACCCATCTCCTGACAGGGGAAGCTTTCTTT
.	TRBV2	TRBJ1-3	.	CASWDGLSGNTIYF	TGTGCCAGCTGGGACGGATTATCTGGAAACACCATATATTTT
.	TRBV4-1	TRBJ2-5	.	CASSQGQQETQYF	TGCGCCAGCAGCCAAGGACAACAAGAGACCCAGTACTTC
.	TRBV6-5	TRBJ1-1	.	CASSYRGGIGDTEAFF	TGTGCCAGCAGTTATCGGGGTGGAATTGGGGACACTGAAGCTTTCTTT
few	TRBV21-1	TRBJ2-3	.	CASTLDRQYF	TGTGCCAGCACCCTGGACAGGCAGTATTTT
few	TRBV9	TRBJ2-7	TRBD1	CASSGGQGLYEQYF	TGTGCCAGCAGCGGGGGACAGGGCTTATACGAGCAGTACTTC
few	TRBV7-2	TRBJ2-5	.	CASTPPPGLETQYF	TGTGCCAGCACCCCTCCGCCCGGCCTAGAGACCCAGTACTTC
.	TRBV4-1	TRBJ1-2	.	CASSQPGGKSYGYTF	TGCGCCAGCAGCCAACCTGGTGGTAAATCCTATGGCTACACCTTC
few	TRBV4-3	TRBJ1-2	.	CASSQDRRSGYTF	TGCGCCAGCAGCCAAGATCGGCGGAGTGGCTACACCTTC
.	TRBV5-1	TRBJ2-2	TRBD2	CASGPAGAGTGELFF	TGCGCCAGCGGCCCAGCGGGAGCGGGCACCGGGGAGCTGTTTTTT
.	TRBV27	TRBJ2-3	TRBD1	CASSLLPLPHRDSPPSTDTQYF	TGTGCCAGCAGTTTATTACCTTTACCCCACCGGGACAGCCCACCTAGCACAGATACGCAGTATTTT
few	TRBV30	TRBJ2-5	.	CAWSVIQGRQETQYF	TGTGCCTGGAGTGTGATACAGGGACGGCAAGAGACCCAGTACTTC
.	TRBV28	TRBJ2-2	.	CASTSGGSATGELFF	TGTGCCAGCACCTCGGGTGGGTCGGCCACCGGGGAGCTGTTTTTT